This T cell receptor beta chain was sequenced during a study of blood T cell repertoires in COVID-19. This CDR3 is built from 16 residues. Trimming removed 2 bases from V and 0 bases from J, with 8 bases in between. The germline V gene encodes CDR1 MNHEY and CDR2 SVGAGI. TCRdb's table, derived via immunoSEQ multiplex PCR, lists solely in-frame clones and lacks some. The data show about 270,000 clones, with 86% seen just once and about 8.7% held by the top ten. The specimen was peripheral blood. This TCR came from a man aged 40-49 years with active or convalescent COVID-19. The gene calls are TRBV6-5 and TRBJ1-6; D remains unclear. This chain's CDR3 is CASSYRGSSYNSPLHF. CDR3 sequence (DNA): TGTGCCAGCAGTTACCGGGGAAGCTCCTATAATTCACCCCTCCACTTT.